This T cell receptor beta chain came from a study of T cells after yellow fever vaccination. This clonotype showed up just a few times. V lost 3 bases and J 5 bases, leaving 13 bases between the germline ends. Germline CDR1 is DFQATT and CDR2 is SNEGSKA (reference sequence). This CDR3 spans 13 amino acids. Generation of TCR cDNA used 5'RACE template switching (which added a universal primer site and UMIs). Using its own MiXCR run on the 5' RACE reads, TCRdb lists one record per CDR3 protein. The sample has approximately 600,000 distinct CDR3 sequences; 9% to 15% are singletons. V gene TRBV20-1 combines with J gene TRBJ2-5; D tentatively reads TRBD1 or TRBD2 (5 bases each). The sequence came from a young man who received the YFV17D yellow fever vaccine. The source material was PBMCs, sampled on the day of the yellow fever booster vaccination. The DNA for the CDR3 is TGCAGTGCTAGGGGGGTAGCCTCGGAGACCCAGTACTTC. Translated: CSARGVASETQYF.